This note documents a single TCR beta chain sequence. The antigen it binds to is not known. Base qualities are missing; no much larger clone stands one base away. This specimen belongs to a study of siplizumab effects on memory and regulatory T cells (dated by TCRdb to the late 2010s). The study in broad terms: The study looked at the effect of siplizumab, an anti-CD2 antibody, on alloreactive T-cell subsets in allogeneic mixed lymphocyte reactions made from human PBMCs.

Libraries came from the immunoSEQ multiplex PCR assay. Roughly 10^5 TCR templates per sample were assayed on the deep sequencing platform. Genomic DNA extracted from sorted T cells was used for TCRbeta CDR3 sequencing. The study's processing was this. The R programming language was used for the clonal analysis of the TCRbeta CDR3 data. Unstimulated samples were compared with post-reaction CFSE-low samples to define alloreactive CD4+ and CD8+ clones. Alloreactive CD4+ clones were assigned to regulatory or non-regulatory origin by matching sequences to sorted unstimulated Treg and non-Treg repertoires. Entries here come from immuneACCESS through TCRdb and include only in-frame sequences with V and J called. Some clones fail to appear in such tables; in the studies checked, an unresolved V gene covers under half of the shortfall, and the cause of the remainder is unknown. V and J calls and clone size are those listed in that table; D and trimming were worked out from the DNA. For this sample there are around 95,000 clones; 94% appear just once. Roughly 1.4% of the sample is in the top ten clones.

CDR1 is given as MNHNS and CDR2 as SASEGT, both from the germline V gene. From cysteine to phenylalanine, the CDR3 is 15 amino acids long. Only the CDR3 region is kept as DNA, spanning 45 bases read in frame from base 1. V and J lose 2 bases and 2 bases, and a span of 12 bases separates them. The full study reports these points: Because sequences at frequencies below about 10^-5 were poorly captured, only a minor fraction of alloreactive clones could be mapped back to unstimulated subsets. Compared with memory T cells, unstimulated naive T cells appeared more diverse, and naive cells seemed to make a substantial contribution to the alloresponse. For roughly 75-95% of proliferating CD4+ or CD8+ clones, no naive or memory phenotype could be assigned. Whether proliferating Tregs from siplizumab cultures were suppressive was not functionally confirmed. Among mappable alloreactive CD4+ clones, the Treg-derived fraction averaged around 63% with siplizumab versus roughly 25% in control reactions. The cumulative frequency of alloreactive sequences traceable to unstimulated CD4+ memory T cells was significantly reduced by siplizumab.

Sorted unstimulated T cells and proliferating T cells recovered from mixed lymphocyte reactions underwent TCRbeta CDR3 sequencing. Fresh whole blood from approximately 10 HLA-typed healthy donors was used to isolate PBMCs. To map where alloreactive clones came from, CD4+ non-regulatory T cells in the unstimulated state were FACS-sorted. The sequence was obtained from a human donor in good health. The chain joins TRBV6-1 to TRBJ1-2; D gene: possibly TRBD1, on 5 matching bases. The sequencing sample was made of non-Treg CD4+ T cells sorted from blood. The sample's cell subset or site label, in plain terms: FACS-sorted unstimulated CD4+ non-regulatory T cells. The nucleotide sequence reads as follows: TGTGCCAGCAGTGAATATGGGGCCCTCAACTATGGCTACACCTTC. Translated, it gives CASSEYGALNYGYTF.